Reported below is one T cell receptor (beta chain). Its antigen is not known. This entry comes from a study of cytomegalovirus exposure and HLA in healthy donors. Study-wide results and limits: In an earlier analysis, about 87% or about 30%: the productive usage of most TCR beta V segments.

CDR3 size: 22 residues. The V end was cut by 1 base, the J end by 8 bases, with 35 bases between. The germline V gene has CDR1 MGHRA and CDR2 YSYEKL. This PCR relied on a set of 60 Vbeta primers and 13 Jbeta primers. Clones were read by immunoSEQ multiplex PCR, and TCRdb kept only the in-frame ones, dropping some. Counted here are hundreds of thousands of clones, roughly 82% occurring once; the ten biggest clones make up approximately 6%. This TCR derives from a man aged 35 to 55 in good health and CMV-seropositive. The material sequenced was PBMCs. The J gene is TRBJ1-4, the V gene TRBV4-1, with D uncertain. The CDR3 reads CASSQVWTLKLFPQAVGEKLFF. CDR3 coding DNA: TGCGCCAGCAGCCAAGTTTGGACTTTAAAACTTTTCCCCCAGGCTGTTGGGGAAAAACTGTTTTTT.